This T cell receptor (beta chain) was found in a study of OX40 agonist ivuxolimab in advanced cancers. About the study as a whole: The costimulatory receptor OX40 (CD134) was targeted by ivuxolimab, a fully human IgG2 agonistic monoclonal antibody. The paper covers the monotherapy dose-escalation part of the phase I ivuxolimab trial, which included N ≈ 52 patients. Partial responses were achieved by three dose-escalation patients, of whom one had hepatocellular carcinoma and two had cutaneous melanoma. Intravenous ivuxolimab was administered to patients every 2 weeks at six dose levels: 0.01, 0.1, 0.3, 1.5, 3 and 10 mg/kg. Patients were allowed to have had prior anti-PD-1, anti-PD-L1 or anti-CTLA-4 therapy, and roughly 40% of the dose-escalation patients had been treated with checkpoint inhibitors. The purpose of peripheral TCRbeta sequencing was to test whether ivuxolimab changed TCR sequence diversity and led to clonal T-cell expansion. A male proportion of 82.7% and a mean age of roughly 55 years, ranging from about 20 to 79, were recorded for the dose-escalation cohort. Of the 50 or so patients in dose escalation, about 19 had hepatocellular carcinoma, some 15 had melanoma, 9 had renal cell carcinoma and 9 had head and neck cancer. On the study overall, not on this receptor specifically: At doses from 0.1 to 3.0 mg/kg, clonal expansion was seen in both CD4+ and CD8+ blood T cells between baseline and week 6. Low levels of normalized T-cell clonal expansion were also seen in some patients who did not respond. In the 0.1-3.0 mg/kg groups, partial responders had among the lowest normalized peripheral clonal expansion, particularly in CD8+ T cells. After ivuxolimab, CD8+ T cells had more expanded clones than CD4+ T cells on average. Antigen specificity was not determined for the clonally expanded peripheral T cells.

The trial excluded patients who had a history of autoimmune disease or who were on systemic immunosuppression. Peripheral blood for TCR sequencing was collected from all dose cohorts at baseline, on cycle 4 day 1, and on cycle 7 day 1. Samples were obtained from an open-label, multicenter, first-in-human phase I dose-escalation trial of ivuxolimab. Adults with locally advanced or metastatic head and neck squamous cell, hepatocellular, melanoma or renal cell carcinoma were enrolled in the trial. Before TCR sequencing, CD4+ and CD8+ T cells were separately sorted from peripheral blood. For sequencing of the TCRbeta CDR3 region, genomic DNA was extracted from the sorted cells. The immunoSEQ Assay was used to sequence the TCRbeta CDR3 regions. The source is immuneACCESS, and TCRdb retained only in-frame sequences with V and J called. Part of the clones is not carried over; for the studies checked, unresolved V genes explain less than half of this, and the remainder is unexplained. For this sample there are 15,000 to 20,000 clones; roughly 82% appear just once. The top ten hold approximately 3.1% of the sample.

The CDR3 spans 13 residues, from the cysteine through the phenylalanine. Kept here is only the CDR3 DNA, which spans 39 bases and is read in frame from base 1. From a lookup of the germline V gene, CDR1 and CDR2 are SGHTA and FQGNSA. V loses 3 bases of germline sequence and J loses 5 bases, and the interval between the two ends is 10 bases. This clone has a handful of counts. The antigen it recognizes is unknown. The record has no base qualities; no much larger clone is one base away. The chain was built from TRBV7-2 and TRBJ1-1, with the D gene call left open. The sequenced sample was CD4+ or CD8+ T cells sorted from blood, obtained in a trial of the OX40 agonist ivuxolimab. The clonotype originates from an adult with an advanced solid tumor such as melanoma, head and neck, liver or kidney cancer. For the CDR3, the sequence is CASSFQERTEAFF. The DNA reads TGTGCCAGCAGCTTCCAGGAGAGGACTGAAGCTTTCTTT. The CDR3 plus the reference TRBV7-2 and TRBJ1-1 genes for the other parts give the full variable domain: GAGVSQSPSNKVTEKGKDVELRCDPISGHTALYWYRQSLGQGLEFLIYFQGNSAPDKSGLPSDRFSAERTGGSVSTLTIQRTQQEDSAVYLCASSFQERTEAFFGQGTRLTVV.